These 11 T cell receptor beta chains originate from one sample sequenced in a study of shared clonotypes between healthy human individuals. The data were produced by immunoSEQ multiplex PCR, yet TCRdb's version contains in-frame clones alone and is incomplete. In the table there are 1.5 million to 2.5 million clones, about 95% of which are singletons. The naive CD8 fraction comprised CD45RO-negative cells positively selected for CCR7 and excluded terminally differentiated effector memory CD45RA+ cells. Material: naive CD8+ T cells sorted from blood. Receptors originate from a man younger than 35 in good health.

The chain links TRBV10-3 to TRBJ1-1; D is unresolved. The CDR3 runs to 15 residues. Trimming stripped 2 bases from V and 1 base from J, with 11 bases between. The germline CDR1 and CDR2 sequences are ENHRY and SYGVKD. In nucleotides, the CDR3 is TGTGCCATCAGTGAGGGGGTCAGTTCGAACACTGAAGCTTTCTTT. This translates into CAISEGVSSNTEAFF.

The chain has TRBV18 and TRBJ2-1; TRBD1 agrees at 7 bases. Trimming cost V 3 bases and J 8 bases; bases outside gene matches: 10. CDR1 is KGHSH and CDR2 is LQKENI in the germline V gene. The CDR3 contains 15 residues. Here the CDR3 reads CASSPHEGAWDEQFF. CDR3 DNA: TGTGCCAGCTCACCCCACGAGGGGGCGTGGGATGAGCAGTTCTTC.

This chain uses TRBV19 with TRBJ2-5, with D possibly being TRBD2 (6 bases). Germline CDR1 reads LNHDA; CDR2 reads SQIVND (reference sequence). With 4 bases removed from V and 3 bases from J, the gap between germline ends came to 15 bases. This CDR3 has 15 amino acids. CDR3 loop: CASSNRDWTEETQYF. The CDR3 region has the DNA TGTGCCAGTAGTAACCGGGACTGGACGGAAGAGACCCAGTACTTC. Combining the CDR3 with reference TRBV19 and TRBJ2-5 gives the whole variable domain DGGITQSPKYLFRKEGQNVTLSCEQNLNHDAMYWYRQDPGQGLRLIYYSQIVNDFQKGDIAEGYSVSREKKESFPLTVTSAQKNPTAFYLCASSNRDWTEETQYFGPGTRLLVL.

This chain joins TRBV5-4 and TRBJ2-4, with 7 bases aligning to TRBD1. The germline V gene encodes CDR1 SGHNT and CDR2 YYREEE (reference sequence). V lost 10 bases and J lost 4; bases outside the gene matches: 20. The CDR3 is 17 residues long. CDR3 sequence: CAPASCRDRVDKNIQYF. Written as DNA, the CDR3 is TGTGCCCCAGCTTCTTGCCGTGACAGGGTAGATAAAAACATTCAGTACTTC.

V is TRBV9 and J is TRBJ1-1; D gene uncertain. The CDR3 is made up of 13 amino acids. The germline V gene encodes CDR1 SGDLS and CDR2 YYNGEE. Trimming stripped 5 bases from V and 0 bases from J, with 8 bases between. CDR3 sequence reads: CASSDMMNTEAFF. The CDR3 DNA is TGTGCCAGCAGTGATATGATGAACACTGAAGCTTTCTTT. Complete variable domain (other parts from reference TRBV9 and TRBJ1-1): DSGVTQTPKHLITATGQRVTLRCSPRSGDLSVYWYQQSLDQGLQFLIQYYNGEERAKGNILERFSAQQFPDLHSELNLSSLELGDSALYFCASSDMMNTEAFFGQGTRLTVV.

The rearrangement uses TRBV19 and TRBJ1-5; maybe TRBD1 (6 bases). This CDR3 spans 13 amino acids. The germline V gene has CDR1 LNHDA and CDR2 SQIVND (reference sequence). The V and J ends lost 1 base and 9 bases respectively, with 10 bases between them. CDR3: CASSIGGPPPQHF. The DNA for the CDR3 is TGTGCCAGTAGTATAGGGGGGCCTCCGCCCCAGCATTTT.

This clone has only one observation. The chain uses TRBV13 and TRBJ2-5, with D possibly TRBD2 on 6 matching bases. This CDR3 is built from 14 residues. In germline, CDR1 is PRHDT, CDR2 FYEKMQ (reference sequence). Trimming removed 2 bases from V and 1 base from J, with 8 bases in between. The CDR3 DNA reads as TGTGCCAGCAGCTTATCGGGGGTCCAAGAGACCCAGTACTTC. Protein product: CASSLSGVQETQYF. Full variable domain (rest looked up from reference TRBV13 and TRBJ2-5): AAGVIQSPRHLIKEKRETATLKCYPIPRHDTVYWYQQGPGQDPQFLISFYEKMQSDKGSIPDRFSAQQFSDYHSELNMSSLELGDSALYFCASSLSGVQETQYFGPGTRLLVL.

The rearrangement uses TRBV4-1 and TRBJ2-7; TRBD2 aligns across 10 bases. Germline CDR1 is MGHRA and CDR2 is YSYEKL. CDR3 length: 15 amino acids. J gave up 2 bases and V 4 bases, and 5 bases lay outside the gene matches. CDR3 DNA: TGCGCCAGCAGCCTCACTAGCGGGGCCCCCTACGAGCAGTACTTC. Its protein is CASSLTSGAPYEQYF.

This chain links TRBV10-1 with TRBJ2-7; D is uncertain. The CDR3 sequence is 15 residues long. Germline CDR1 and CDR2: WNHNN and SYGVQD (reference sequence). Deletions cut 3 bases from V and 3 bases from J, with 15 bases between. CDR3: CASSDSVGPYYEQYF. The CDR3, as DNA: TGCGCCAGCAGTGATTCGGTCGGACCCTACTACGAGCAGTACTTC.

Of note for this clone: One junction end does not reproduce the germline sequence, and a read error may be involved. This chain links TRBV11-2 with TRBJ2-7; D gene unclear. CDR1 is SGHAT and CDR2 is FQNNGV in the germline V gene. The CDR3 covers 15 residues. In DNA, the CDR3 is TGTGCCAGCACCTTATTCCGTGGTCTACTCTACGAGCAGTACTTC. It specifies CASTLFRGLLYEQYF.

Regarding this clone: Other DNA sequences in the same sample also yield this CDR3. CDR3 DNA sequence: TGTGCCAGCAGCTCCGACAGGGAGGTGAGTCAGCCCCAGCATTTT. Translated, it gives CASSSDREVSQPQHF. The V gene is TRBV7-9, the J gene TRBJ1-5, with 7 nucleotides matching TRBD1. CDR3 length equals 15 residues. J gave up 6 bases and V 4 bases, and 9 bases lay outside the gene matches. Germline V CDR1 and CDR2: SEHNR, FQNEAQ (reference sequence).